The T cell receptor beta chain described here comes from a study of kidney transplant recipient with SARS-CoV-2 infection. Germline V gene sequence: CDR1 LGHNA, CDR2 YNFKEQ. CDR3 length equals 15 residues. MiXCR, run by TCRdb on the reads, gives a single entry per CDR3 protein. Of 200,000 to 300,000 distinct CDR3 sequences listed, more than 25% are singletons. Regarding this clonotype: Possible read error: a much larger clone is one base away.

The receptor was derived from a male patient aged 25-45 years who had COVID-19 and was a kidney transplant recipient. Some of the T cells may derive from the graft donor. V gene TRBV4-2 combines with J gene TRBJ1-1, with 8 positions matching TRBD1. This material consisted of a blood sample, taken at baseline and on roughly day 110 from a kidney transplant recipient. The CDR3 region has the DNA TGTGCCAGCAGCCACGTCGGACAGGGCGACACTGAAGTTTTCTTT. As protein: CASSHVGQGDTEVFF.